The present entry profiles one T cell receptor beta chain with its context. These data originate in a study of blood T cell repertoires in COVID-19. Study-wide background: Spain, Italy and the United States supplied samples that represented acute and convalescent COVID-19. T cells, B-cell-depleted T cells, or PBMCs supplied cDNA or gDNA.

As processed by the authors: Amplified reference gene primers provided the basis for estimating nucleated cell counts. Clones were sequenced by immunoSEQ multiplex PCR, and TCRdb holds only the in-frame ones, with some missing. The V and J calls and the clone size are those of that table, but D and trimming were determined from the DNA. The sample has fewer than 130,000 clones, roughly 85% seen once. The CDR3 runs to 14 residues. With 2 bases removed from V and 3 bases from J, the gap between germline ends came to 10 bases. Germline CDR1 reads SGHRS; CDR2 reads YFSETQ. The source of this sequence is a woman aged 80 or over with active or convalescent COVID-19. The chain has TRBV5-1 and TRBJ2-3; tentative D call: TRBD1 (6 bases). Input material: peripheral blood. The CDR3 region is CASSLKGGTDTQYF. In nucleotides, the CDR3 is TGCGCCAGCAGCTTAAAAGGGGGAACAGATACGCAGTATTTT.